Listed below are T cell receptor beta chains from one sample, sequenced in a study of CD8 T cells in cerebrospinal fluid in Alzheimer's disease. TCRdb reworked the 10x single-cell sequencing reads into one entry per CDR3 protein, no DNA. The sample has approximately 1,300 distinct CDR3 sequences. Material for sequencing was cerebrospinal fluid. The receptors were gathered from a human donor in good health. The CDR3 runs from the conserved cysteine through the conserved F or W. Each record gives: clone size, J gene, V gene, CDR3 protein. Some rows mark clone size as missing; the rest say once, few, many or name a class of expanded clone.

clone_size: large
j_call: TRBJ2-1
v_call: TRBV7-2
cdr3_aa: CASSLQATPLPFF

clone_size: medium-sized
j_call: TRBJ1-1
v_call: TRBV27
cdr3_aa: CASSRGLQGTEAFF

clone_size: medium-sized
j_call: TRBJ2-7
v_call: TRBV12-3/TRBV12-4
cdr3_aa: CASSLSGIAGEQYF

clone_size: medium-sized
j_call: TRBJ2-1
v_call: TRBV2
cdr3_aa: CASSAIGLAGNEQFF

clone_size: medium-sized
j_call: TRBJ2-2
v_call: TRBV12-3/TRBV12-4
cdr3_aa: CASTPGASGELFF

clone_size: large
j_call: TRBJ1-1
v_call: TRBV7-3
cdr3_aa: CASSTGPTDTEAFF

clone_size: medium-sized
j_call: TRBJ2-2
v_call: TRBV19
cdr3_aa: CASRLTDSNTGELFF

clone_size: medium-sized
j_call: TRBJ1-1
v_call: TRBV7-3
cdr3_aa: CASSLQGNTEAFF

clone_size: large
j_call: TRBJ1-5
v_call: TRBV10-3
cdr3_aa: CAISEAGSNQPQHF

clone_size: NA
j_call: TRBJ2-2
v_call: TRBV5-6
cdr3_aa: CASSFVWLAGSYANTGELFF

clone_size: large
j_call: TRBJ1-2
v_call: TRBV12-2
cdr3_aa: CASRILTQDRVDGYTF